The present TCR beta chain was sequenced within a study of response to subunit inactivated influenza vaccine. Findings and limits, study-wide: Only a handful of new T cells, the authors suggested, are recruited with each seasonal influenza vaccination.

TCRdb re-derived calls from the RT-PCR reads in MiXCR, one entry per CDR3 protein. The repertoire has 500,000 to 600,000 distinct CDR3 sequences, 10% to 15% of them found once; the top ten carry roughly 10%. Per germline, CDR1 DFQATT and CDR2 SNEGSKA (reference sequence). The junction had 12 bases not matched to a gene; V was cut back by 6 bases and J by 9 bases. CDR3 length: 14 residues. The sample holds a few counts of this clonotype. Its antigen is undetermined. Sequencing was performed on PBMCs from blood, taken on the day of vaccination. V and J are TRBV20-1 and TRBJ2-1, with 9 bases lining up with TRBD2. This sequence originates from a man aged 50 to 59 who received an inactivated influenza vaccine. The chain's CDR3 is CSANRLAEGAEQFF. The CDR3 nucleotides read TGCAGTGCCAACCGACTAGCGGAGGGGGCTGAGCAGTTCTTC.